Below, one TCR beta chain is given with its context. Its matching antigen is unknown. One end of the junction varies from germline; a read error may be responsible. These data come from a study of T-cell memory formation after mild COVID-19. The overall study: TCR clusters showed largely donor specificity. Findings of the study overall: The appearance of some responding clones in pre-infection memory suggested that cross-reactive memory joined. Whereas later expanders leaned CD4+, clones contracting day 15 to 85 showed a balanced CD4/CD8 makeup.

Via MiXCR, TCRdb re-called the 5' RACE reads, giving one row per CDR3 protein. Among roughly 190,000 distinct CDR3 sequences listed, approximately 16% were seen once. The germline V gene has CDR1 SSHAT and CDR2 FNYEAQ (reference sequence). CDR3 length: 16 amino acids. The sequence was collected from an adult woman who had mild COVID-19 (a few samples of this study predate the infection). Cell type and time point are not known. The chain couples TRBV7-7 to TRBJ2-3; TRBD2 aligns across 12 bases. The sequenced material came from PBMCs or a T cell subset sorted from them (not recorded which). In nucleotides, the CDR3 is TGTGCTAGCAGCCCCGGACTAGCGGGGACCCAGGATACGCAGTATTTT. Residues: CASSPGLAGTQDTQYF.